The 9 T cell receptor beta chains presented below share a single source sample, sequenced in a study of blood T cell repertoires in COVID-19 (dated by TCRdb to about 2020). Libraries were constructed by the immunoSEQ multiplex PCR assay. TCRdb carries this immuneACCESS record with in-frame sequences only. Its versions omit some clonotypes, under half of them owing to an unresolved V gene in the studies checked, with the rest unexplained. This sample comprises 20,000 to 25,000 clones, about 88% of them detected only once. The ten largest make up just over 25% of the sample. Sequenced material: peripheral blood. The source of these receptors is a human donor with active COVID-19. The donor label of this sample is uncertain.

The V gene is TRBV2, the J gene TRBJ2-1, with 11 bases aligning to TRBD2. This CDR3 has 15 residues. Germline assignment: CDR1 SNHLY and CDR2 FYNNEI. The V segment lost 3 bases and the J segment 5 bases; nucleotides outside the gene matches: 3. The CDR3 loop is CASSDSSGGDNEQFF. The CDR3 nucleotides are TGTGCCAGCAGTGATAGTAGCGGGGGGGACAATGAGCAGTTCTTC.

This clone was recorded only once. This chain connects TRBV11-2 to TRBJ2-7; 8 bases are a match to TRBD1. The CDR3 has 16 amino acids. The germline V gene has CDR1 SGHAT and CDR2 FQNNGV. Losses at the gene ends were 5 bases for V and 2 bases for J; bases not matched to a gene: 11. The CDR3 spells CASSPDIGQGAYEQYF. CDR3 sequence (DNA): TGTGCCAGCAGCCCAGACATTGGACAGGGAGCCTACGAGCAGTACTTC.

The genes are TRBV11-3 and TRBJ2-7; 7 bases fit TRBD2. Germline assignment: CDR1 SGHNT and CDR2 YENEEA. The CDR3 is 15 amino acids. Unmatched junction bases numbered 8, after V lost 3 bases and J lost 3 bases. The CDR3 is CASSFGGSGDYEQYF. CDR3 sequence (DNA): TGTGCCAGCAGCTTCGGGGGGAGTGGGGACTACGAGCAGTACTTC.

The chain is built from TRBV3-1 (or the pseudogene TRBV3-2) and TRBJ2-7; 10 bases are a match to TRBD2. Germline lookup yields CDR1 LGHDT and CDR2 YNNKEL (reference sequence). The V segment lost 3 bases and the J segment 4 bases; nucleotides outside the gene matches: 6. CDR3 size: 15 residues. The CDR3 DNA is TGTGCCAGCAGCCACGCTAGCGGGGGTGCGTACGAGCAGTACTTC. Translated, it gives CASSHASGGAYEQYF.

The chain links TRBV5-1 to TRBJ2-2, with D maybe TRBD1 (6 bases). The CDR3 runs to 16 residues. Trimming pared 0 bases from V and 0 bases from J, leaving 9 bases between. Per the germline V gene, CDR1 is SGHRS and CDR2 is YFSETQ. CDR3 region: CASSLEDSANTGELFF. The CDR3 nucleotides read TGCGCCAGCAGCTTGGAGGACAGCGCGAACACCGGGGAGCTGTTTTTT.

The CDR3, as DNA: TGTGCCACCAGCAGAGCGCAGGCAACTGGAAACACCATATATTTT. Translation: CATSRAQATGNTIYF. The V gene is TRBV15, the J gene TRBJ1-3; D is undetermined. The CDR3 covers 15 residues. Trimming left V 1 base short and J 2 bases short, with 9 bases between. The germline CDR1 and CDR2 sequences are LNHNV and YYDKDF (reference sequence).

V is TRBV5-1 and J is TRBJ2-1; 12 bases agree with TRBD2. V gave up 3 bases and J gave up 4 bases; unmatched junction bases: 5. This CDR3 region has 16 residues. CDR1 is SGHRS, CDR2 YFSETQ, per germline. The CDR3 reads CASSSLAGGGYNEQFF. DNA for the CDR3: TGCGCCAGCAGCTCCCTAGCGGGAGGGGGGTACAATGAGCAGTTCTTC. The full variable domain, in which reference TRBV5-1 and TRBJ2-1 provide the parts outside the CDR3, is KAGVTQTPRYLIKTRGQQVTLSCSPISGHRSVSWYQQTPGQGLQFLFEYFSETQRNKGNFPGRFSGRQFSNSRSEMNVSTLELGDSALYLCASSSLAGGGYNEQFFGPGTRLTVL.

The rearrangement links TRBV6-1 to TRBJ2-5, with TRBD1 matching over 9 bases. CDR1 is MNHNS and CDR2 is SASEGT in the germline V gene. This CDR3 spans 15 amino acids. With V trimmed by 2 bases and J by 4 bases, 5 bases remained unmatched. This chain's CDR3 is CASSERGQGRETQYF. CDR3 nucleotide sequence: TGTGCCAGCAGTGAAAGGGGACAGGGTCGAGAGACCCAGTACTTC.

This clone has more than one count but fewer than ten. The rearrangement uses TRBV27 and TRBJ1-2; TRBD1 matches at 10 bases. The J segment lost 2 bases and the V segment lost 5 bases, leaving 8 bases of the junction unmatched. This CDR3 contains 16 residues. The germline gives CDR1 MNHEY, CDR2 SMNVEV (reference sequence). The CDR3 sequence: CASSPGTGATNYGYTF. CDR3 nucleotide sequence: TGTGCCAGCAGTCCCGGGACAGGGGCTACCAACTATGGCTACACCTTC.